This T cell receptor (beta chain) was sequenced in a study of blood T cell repertoires in COVID-19 (TCRdb year 2020). Looking at the study overall: Samples from collaborators originated in the United States, Italy and Spain and spanned both the acute and convalescent phases of COVID-19. The material from the prospective study consisted of cDNA or gDNA derived from T cells, B-cell-depleted T cells, or PBMCs. Subjects who had been exposed to COVID-19, were actively infected with it, or had recovered from it provided the deeply sampled blood TCRbeta repertoires that made up the dataset. A freely available public database, intended as a resource for researchers studying the immune response to SARS-CoV-2, is where the repertoires were released. Samples were obtained from the ongoing ImmuneRACE study (first 160 participants) and from approximately 1,200 subjects provided by 6 global collaborators. The sample metadata nearly always contained a de-identified subject ID, COVID-19 status, age in years and sex. Where available, HLA class I and class II types were taken from metadata supplied by the sample provider and were not determined by assay-based typing. Overall results and qualifications from the work: The amount of clinical and demographic metadata varied by source and participant and was provided uncurated.

Collaborating institutions collected whole blood in K2EDTA tubes following their own protocols. For TCRbeta analysis, collaborators shipped samples in one of three forms: frozen whole blood, isolated PBMCs, or DNA extracted from either of those sample types. Trimming takes 2 bases from V and 4 bases from J, and the germline ends sit 11 bases apart. For CDR1 and CDR2, the germline V gene lists MDHEN and SYDVKM. The CDR3 holds 14 amino acids from the cysteine to the phenylalanine. The DNA shown is the 42-base CDR3, in frame from base 1. About this clone itself: It lacks a known antigen. No clone much larger than this one lies a single base away; base qualities are absent.

TCRbeta CDR3 regions were amplified from genomic DNA using the immunoSEQ Assay, a bias-controlled multiplex PCR. Per the authors' processing: Nucleated cell counts per sample were estimated from amplification of reference gene primers within the assay. Sequence reads were collapsed and filtered to measure the absolute abundance of every unique TCRbeta CDR3 rearrangement. For each sample, productive Simpson clonality was calculated by taking the square root of Simpson's diversity index across productive rearrangements. TCRdb took over this immuneACCESS table, retaining in-frame rearrangements with V and J assigned. Such tables are incomplete; in checked studies, under half of the missing clones stem from an unresolved V gene, and the remainder is unexplained. The DNA gave D and trimming, while V, J and clone size come from that table. The sample table lists a few hundred thousand clones, 70% to 90% of them with a count of one. The top ten clones comprise roughly 1.2% of the sample.

The source of this sequence is a man in his forties or fifties with acute or convalescent COVID-19. Sequencing used peripheral blood. The chain uses TRBV28 and TRBJ2-5; TRBD2 is a weak D gene call, 5 bases matching. The bases read TGTGCCAGCAGTTTAGTGAAGCGGACAGAGACCCAGTACTTC. It specifies CASSLVKRTETQYF.